This TCR beta chain was captured in a study of blood T cell repertoires in COVID-19. The wider study: Donors in the United States, Italy and Spain gave samples during acute or convalescent COVID-19.

Those who participated ranged in age from about 18 to 89 years and resided in under 25 US areas. Cohorts were assigned according to the clinical history that participants reported. Authors' processing steps: Amplifying reference gene primers gave estimates of nucleated cell counts. The assay was immunoSEQ multiplex PCR, and TCRdb's table has in-frame clones only and misses some. V, J and clone size are those of that table, while D and trimming were read from the DNA. The sample contains a few hundred thousand clones, 80% to 90% of which appear only once. V shed 7 bases, J shed 0 bases, and the junction held 16 bases outside the gene matches. Germline-derived CDR1 and CDR2 are SQVTM and ANQGSEA. The CDR3 totals 18 residues.

The sequencing sample was made of PBMCs or T cells enriched from blood (not recorded which). The receptor was derived from a middle-aged woman with acute COVID-19. The J gene is TRBJ1-4, the V gene TRBV29-1, with 8 nucleotides matching TRBD1. CDR3 amino acids: CSALKLQGVSATNEKLFF. In nucleotides, the CDR3 is TGCAGCGCCCTGAAGCTACAGGGGGTATCAGCAACTAATGAAAAACTGTTTTTT.